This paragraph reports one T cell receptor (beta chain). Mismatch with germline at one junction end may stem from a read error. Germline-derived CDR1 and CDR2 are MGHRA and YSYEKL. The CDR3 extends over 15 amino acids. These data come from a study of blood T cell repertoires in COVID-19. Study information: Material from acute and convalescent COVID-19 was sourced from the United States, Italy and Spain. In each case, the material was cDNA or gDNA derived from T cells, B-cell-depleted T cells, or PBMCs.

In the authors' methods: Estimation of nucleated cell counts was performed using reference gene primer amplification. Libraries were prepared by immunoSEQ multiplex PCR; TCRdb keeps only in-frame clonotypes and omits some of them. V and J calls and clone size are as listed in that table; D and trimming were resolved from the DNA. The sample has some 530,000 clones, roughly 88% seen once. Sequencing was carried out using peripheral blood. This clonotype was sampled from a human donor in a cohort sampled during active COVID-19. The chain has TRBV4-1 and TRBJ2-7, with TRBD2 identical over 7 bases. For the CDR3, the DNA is TGCGCCAGCAGCCAAGCTACGGGGGGATCCTACGGGCAGTACTTC. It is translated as CASSQATGGSYGQYF.